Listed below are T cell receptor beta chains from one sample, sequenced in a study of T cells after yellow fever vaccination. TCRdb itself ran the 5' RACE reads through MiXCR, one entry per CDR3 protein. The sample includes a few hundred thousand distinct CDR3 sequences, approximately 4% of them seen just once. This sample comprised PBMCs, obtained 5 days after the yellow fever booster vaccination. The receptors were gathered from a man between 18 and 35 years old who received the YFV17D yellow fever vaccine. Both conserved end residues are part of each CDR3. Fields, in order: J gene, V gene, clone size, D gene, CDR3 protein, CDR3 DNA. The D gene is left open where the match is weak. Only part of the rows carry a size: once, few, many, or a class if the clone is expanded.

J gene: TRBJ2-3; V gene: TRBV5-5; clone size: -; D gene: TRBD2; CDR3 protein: CASSLLAGGLSSTDTQYF; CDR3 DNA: TGTGCCAGCAGCCTATTGGCGGGGGGCCTATCTAGCACAGATACGCAGTATTTT
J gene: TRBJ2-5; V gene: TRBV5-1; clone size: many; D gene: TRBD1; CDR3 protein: CASSGIRDRRRETQYF; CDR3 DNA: TGCGCCAGCAGCGGTATAAGGGACAGGCGGCGGGAGACCCAGTACTTC
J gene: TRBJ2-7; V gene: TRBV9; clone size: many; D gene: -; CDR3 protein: CASSVEATYEQYF; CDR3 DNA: TGTGCCAGCAGCGTAGAAGCCACCTACGAGCAGTACTTC
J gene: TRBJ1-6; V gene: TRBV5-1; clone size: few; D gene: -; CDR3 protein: CASSRSGANLLHF; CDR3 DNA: TGCGCCAGCAGCAGATCCGGGGCGAATCTCCTCCACTTT
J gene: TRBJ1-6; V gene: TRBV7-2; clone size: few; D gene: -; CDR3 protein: CASSGTGGIYNSPLHF; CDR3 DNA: TGTGCCAGCAGCGGAACGGGGGGTATCTATAATTCACCCCTCCACTTT
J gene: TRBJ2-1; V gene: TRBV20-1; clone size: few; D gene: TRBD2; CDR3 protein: CSAPQVAGGRNEQFF; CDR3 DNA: TGCAGTGCTCCACAGGTGGCGGGGGGGCGAAATGAGCAGTTCTTC
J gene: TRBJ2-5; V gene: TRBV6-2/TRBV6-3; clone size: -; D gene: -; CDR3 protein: CASSYSTARETQYF; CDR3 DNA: TGTGCCAGCAGTTACTCGACAGCTCGGGAGACCCAGTACTTC
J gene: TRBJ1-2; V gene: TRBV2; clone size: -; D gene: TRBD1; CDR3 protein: CASRTGGHGYTF; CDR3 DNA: TGTGCCAGCCGAACAGGGGGGCACGGCTACACCTTC
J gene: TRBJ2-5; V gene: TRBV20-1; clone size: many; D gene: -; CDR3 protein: CSARQGETQYF; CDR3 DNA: TGCAGTGCTAGACAGGGAGAGACCCAGTACTTC
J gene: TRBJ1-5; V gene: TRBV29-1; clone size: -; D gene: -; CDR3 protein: CSVVIDPNQPQHF; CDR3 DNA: TGCAGCGTGGTGATCGATCCAAATCAGCCCCAGCATTTT
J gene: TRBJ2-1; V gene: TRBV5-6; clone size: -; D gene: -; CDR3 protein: CASSLRAGHASNEQFF; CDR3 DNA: TGTGCCAGCAGCTTGAGGGCGGGGCACGCGTCCAATGAGCAGTTCTTC
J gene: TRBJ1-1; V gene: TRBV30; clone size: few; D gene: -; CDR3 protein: CAWETGNTEAFF; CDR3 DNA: TGTGCCTGGGAGACGGGGAACACTGAAGCTTTCTTT
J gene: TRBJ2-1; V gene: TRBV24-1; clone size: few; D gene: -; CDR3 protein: CATSDGGLNEQFF; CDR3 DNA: TGTGCCACCAGTGATGGGGGTCTGAATGAGCAGTTCTTC
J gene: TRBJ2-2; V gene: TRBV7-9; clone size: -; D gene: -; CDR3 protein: CASSLDRENTGELFF; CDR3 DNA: TGTGCCAGCAGCTTAGACAGGGAAAACACCGGGGAGCTGTTTTTT
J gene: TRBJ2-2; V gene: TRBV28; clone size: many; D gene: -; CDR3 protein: CASSLWTANTGELFF; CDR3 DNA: TGTGCCAGCAGTTTATGGACGGCGAACACCGGGGAGCTGTTTTTT
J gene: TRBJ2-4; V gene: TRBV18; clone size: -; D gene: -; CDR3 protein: CASSTRQENIQYF; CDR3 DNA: TGTGCCAGCTCAACAAGACAGGAAAACATTCAGTACTTC
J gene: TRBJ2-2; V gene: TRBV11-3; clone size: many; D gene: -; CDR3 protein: CASSLDLASGELFF; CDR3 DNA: TGTGCCAGCAGCTTAGATCTGGCGTCTGGGGAGCTGTTTTTT
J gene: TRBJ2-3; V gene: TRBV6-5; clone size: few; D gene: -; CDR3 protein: CASSPPLGLGTDTQYF; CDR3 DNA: TGTGCCAGCAGTCCCCCCCTGGGCTTGGGGACAGATACGCAGTATTTT
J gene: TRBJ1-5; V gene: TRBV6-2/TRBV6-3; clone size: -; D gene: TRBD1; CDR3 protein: CASSYNLGQGLGNQPQHF; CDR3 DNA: TGTGCCAGCAGTTACAATTTGGGACAGGGATTGGGAAATCAGCCCCAGCATTTT
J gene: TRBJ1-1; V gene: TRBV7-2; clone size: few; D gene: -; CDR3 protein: CASSTTGSTEAFF; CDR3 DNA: TGTGCCAGCAGTACCACAGGGAGTACTGAAGCTTTCTTT
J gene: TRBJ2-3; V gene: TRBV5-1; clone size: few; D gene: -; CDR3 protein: CASSLGVDRTDTQYF; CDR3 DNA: TGCGCCAGCAGCTTGGGTGTCGACAGAACAGATACGCAGTATTTT
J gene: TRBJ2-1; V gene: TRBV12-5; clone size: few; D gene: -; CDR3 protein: CASAPGSGGSYNEQFF; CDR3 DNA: TGTGCTAGTGCCCCCGGTTCGGGCGGATCCTACAATGAGCAGTTCTTC
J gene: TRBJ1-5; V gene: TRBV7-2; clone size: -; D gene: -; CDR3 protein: CASSLEVRQPQHF; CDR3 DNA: TGTGCCAGCAGCTTAGAGGTGCGCCAGCCCCAGCATTTT
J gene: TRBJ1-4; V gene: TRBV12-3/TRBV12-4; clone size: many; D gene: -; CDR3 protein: CASTPKRGFGEKLFF; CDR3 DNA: TGTGCCAGCACCCCTAAGAGGGGCTTTGGTGAAAAACTGTTTTTT
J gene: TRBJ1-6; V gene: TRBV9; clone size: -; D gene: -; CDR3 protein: CASSDRGFKASYNSPLHF; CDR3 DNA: TGTGCCAGCAGCGACCGTGGATTTAAGGCCTCCTATAATTCACCCCTCCACTTT
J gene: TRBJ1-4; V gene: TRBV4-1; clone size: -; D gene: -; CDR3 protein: CASSALEGLINEKLFF; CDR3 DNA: TGCGCCAGCAGCGCACTGGAGGGACTGATAAATGAAAAACTGTTTTTT
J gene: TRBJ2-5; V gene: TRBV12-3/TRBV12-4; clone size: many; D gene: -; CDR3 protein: CASSFFVQETQYF; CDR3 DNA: TGTGCCAGCAGTTTTTTCGTTCAAGAGACCCAGTACTTC
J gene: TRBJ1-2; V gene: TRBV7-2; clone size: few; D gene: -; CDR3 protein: CASSLEGGSYGYTF; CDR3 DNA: TGTGCCAGCAGCTTAGAGGGGGGTAGCTATGGCTACACCTTC
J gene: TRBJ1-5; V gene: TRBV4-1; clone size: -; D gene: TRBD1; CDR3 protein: CASSPPGQGAGQPQHF; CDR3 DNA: TGCGCCAGCAGCCCACCCGGACAGGGGGCTGGTCAGCCCCAGCATTTT
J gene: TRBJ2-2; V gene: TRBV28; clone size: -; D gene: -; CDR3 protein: CASSLVHRYTGELFF; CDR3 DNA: TGTGCCAGCAGTTTAGTCCACAGGTACACCGGGGAGCTGTTTTTT
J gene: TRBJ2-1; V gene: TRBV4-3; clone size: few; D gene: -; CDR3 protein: CASSPKGPSVYNEQFF; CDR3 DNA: TGCGCCAGCAGCCCTAAGGGACCTAGCGTTTACAATGAGCAGTTCTTC
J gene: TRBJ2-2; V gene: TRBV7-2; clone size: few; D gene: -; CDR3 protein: CASRGPANTGELFF; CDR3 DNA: TGTGCCAGCAGAGGCCCGGCGAACACCGGGGAGCTGTTTTTT
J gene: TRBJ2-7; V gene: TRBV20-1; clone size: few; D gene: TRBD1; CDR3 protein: CSAPHPGTGILQYF; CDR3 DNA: TGCAGTGCTCCCCACCCCGGGACAGGGATTTTGCAGTACTTC
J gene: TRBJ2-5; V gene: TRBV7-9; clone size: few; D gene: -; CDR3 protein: CASSLGPAGSEETQYF; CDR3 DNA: TGTGCCAGCAGCTTAGGACCGGCGGGCTCGGAAGAGACCCAGTACTTC
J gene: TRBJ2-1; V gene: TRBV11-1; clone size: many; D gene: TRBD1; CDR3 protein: CASSLLTGAYNEQFF; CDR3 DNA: TGTGCCAGCAGCTTATTGACAGGGGCCTACAATGAGCAGTTCTTC
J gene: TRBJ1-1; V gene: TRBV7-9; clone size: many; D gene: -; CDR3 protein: CASSARTGTQGGNTEAFF; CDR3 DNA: TGTGCCAGCAGCGCACGAACGGGGACGCAGGGTGGTAACACTGAAGCTTTCTTT
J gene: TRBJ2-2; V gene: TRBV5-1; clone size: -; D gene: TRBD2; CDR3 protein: CASSLTPGLATGELFF; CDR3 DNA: TGCGCCAGCAGCTTAACTCCGGGACTAGCAACCGGGGAGCTGTTTTTT
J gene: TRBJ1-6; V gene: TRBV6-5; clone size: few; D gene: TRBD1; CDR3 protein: CASSSTGVLYSPLHF; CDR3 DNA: TGTGCCAGCAGTTCCACAGGGGTTCTGTATTCACCCCTCCACTTT
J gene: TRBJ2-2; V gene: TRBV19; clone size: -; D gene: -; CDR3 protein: CASSIGSGFGELFF; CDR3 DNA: TGTGCCAGTAGTATAGGCTCCGGGTTCGGGGAGCTGTTTTTT
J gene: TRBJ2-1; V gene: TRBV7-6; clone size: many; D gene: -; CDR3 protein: CASSSDLSSYNEQFF; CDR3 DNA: TGTGCCAGCAGCTCGGACCTTAGCTCCTACAATGAGCAGTTCTTC
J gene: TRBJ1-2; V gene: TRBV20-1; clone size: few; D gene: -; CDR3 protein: CSAAPPGGYYGYTF; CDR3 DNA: TGCAGTGCTGCTCCGCCGGGCGGGTACTATGGCTACACCTTC
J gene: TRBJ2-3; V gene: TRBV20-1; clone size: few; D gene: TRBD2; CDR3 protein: CSASIGLATDTQYF; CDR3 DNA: TGCAGTGCTAGTATAGGACTAGCAACAGATACGCAGTATTTT
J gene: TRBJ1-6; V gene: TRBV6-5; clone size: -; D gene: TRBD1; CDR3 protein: CASSWDGTAYSPLHF; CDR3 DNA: TGTGCCAGCAGTTGGGATGGGACAGCGTATTCACCCCTCCACTTT
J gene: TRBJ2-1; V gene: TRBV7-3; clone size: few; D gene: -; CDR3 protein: CASRLEGAEDNEQFF; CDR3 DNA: TGTGCCAGCAGACTAGAAGGGGCTGAAGACAATGAGCAGTTCTTC
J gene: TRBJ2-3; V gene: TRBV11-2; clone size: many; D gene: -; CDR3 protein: CASSLEWAPQYF; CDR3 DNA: TGTGCCAGCAGCTTAGAATGGGCCCCGCAGTATTTT
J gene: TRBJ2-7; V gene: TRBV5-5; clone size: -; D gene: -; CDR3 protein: CASSPWGTTGNEQYF; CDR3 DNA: TGTGCCAGCAGCCCGTGGGGCACCACGGGGAACGAGCAGTACTTC
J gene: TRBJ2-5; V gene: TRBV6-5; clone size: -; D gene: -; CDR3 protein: CASSRTGTFQETQYF; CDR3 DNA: TGTGCCAGCAGCCGGACCGGGACCTTCCAAGAGACCCAGTACTTC
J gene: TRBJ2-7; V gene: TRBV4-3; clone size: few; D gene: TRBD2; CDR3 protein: CASSQDRFGTSYEQYF; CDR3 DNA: TGCGCCAGCAGCCAAGATAGGTTCGGGACTAGCTACGAGCAGTACTTC
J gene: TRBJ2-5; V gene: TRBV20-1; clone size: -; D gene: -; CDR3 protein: CSASAPTYWETQYF; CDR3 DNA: TGCAGTGCTAGCGCTCCTACGTATTGGGAGACCCAGTACTTC
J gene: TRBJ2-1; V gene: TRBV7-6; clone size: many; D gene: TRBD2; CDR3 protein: CASSLAHLVSGVNEQFF; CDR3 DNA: TGTGCCAGCAGCTTAGCGCACTTGGTTAGCGGGGTCAATGAGCAGTTCTTC